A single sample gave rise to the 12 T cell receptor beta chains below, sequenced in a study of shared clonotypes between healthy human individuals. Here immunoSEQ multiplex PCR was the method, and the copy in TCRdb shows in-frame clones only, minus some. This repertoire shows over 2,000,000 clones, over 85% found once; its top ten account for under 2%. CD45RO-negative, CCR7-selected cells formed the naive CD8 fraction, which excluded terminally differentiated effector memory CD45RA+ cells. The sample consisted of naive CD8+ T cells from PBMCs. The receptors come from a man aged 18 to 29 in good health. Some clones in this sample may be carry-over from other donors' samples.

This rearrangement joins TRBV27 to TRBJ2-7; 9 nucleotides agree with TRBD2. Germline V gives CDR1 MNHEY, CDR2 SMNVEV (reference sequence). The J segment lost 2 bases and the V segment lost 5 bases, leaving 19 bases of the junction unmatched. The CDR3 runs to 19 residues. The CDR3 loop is CASSPQGGDWREGPYEQYF. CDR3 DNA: TGTGCCAGCAGTCCCCAGGGCGGGGACTGGCGGGAGGGTCCCTACGAGCAGTACTTC.

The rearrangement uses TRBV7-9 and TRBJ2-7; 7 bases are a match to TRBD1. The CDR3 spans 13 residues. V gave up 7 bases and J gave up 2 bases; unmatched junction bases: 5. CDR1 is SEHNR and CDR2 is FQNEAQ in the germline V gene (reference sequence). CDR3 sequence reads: CASTPGGTYEQYF. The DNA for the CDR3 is TGTGCCAGCACCCCAGGGGGTACCTACGAGCAGTACTTC.

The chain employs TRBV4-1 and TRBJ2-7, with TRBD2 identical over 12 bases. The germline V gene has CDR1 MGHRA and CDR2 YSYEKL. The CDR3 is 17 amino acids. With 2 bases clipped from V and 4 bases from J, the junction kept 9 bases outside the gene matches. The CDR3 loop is CASSQSTSGSVGYEQYF. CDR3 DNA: TGCGCCAGCAGCCAATCGACTAGCGGGAGTGTCGGGTACGAGCAGTACTTC.

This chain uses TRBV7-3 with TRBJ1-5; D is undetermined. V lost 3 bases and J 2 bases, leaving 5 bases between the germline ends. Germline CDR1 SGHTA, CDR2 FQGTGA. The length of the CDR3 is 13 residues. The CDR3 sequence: CASSFQGNQPQHF. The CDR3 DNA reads TGTGCCAGCAGCTTCCAAGGCAATCAGCCCCAGCATTTT.

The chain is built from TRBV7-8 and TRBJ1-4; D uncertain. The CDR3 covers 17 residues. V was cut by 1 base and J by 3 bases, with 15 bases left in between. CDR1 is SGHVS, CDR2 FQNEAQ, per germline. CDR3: CASSLVAVGLANEKLFF. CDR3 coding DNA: TGTGCCAGCAGCTTAGTAGCAGTTGGGTTAGCTAATGAAAAACTGTTTTTT.

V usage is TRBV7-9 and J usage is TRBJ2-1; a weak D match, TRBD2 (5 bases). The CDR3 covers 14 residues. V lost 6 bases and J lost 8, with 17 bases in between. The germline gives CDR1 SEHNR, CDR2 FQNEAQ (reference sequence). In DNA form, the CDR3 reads TGTGCCAGCAGAACTAGTACGGCTCGCTATGAGCAGTTCTTC. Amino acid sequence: CASRTSTARYEQFF.

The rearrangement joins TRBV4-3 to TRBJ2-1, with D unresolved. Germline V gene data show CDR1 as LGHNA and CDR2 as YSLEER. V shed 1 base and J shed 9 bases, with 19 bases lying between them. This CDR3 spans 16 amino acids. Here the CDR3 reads CASSQVLGSSLSEQFF. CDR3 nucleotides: TGCGCCAGCAGCCAAGTTCTAGGATCCTCTCTTAGTGAGCAGTTCTTC.

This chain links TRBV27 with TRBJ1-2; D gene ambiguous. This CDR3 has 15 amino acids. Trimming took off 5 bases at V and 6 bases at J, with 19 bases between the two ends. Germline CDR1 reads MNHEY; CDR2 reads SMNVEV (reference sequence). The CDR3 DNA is TGTGCCAGCAGTGGGGAGCGGGGAGCGTGGGATGGCTACACCTTC. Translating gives CASSGERGAWDGYTF.

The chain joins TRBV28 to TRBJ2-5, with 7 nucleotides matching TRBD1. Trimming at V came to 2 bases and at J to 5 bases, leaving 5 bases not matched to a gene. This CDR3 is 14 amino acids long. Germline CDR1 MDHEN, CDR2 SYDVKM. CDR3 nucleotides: TGTGCCAGCAGTTTAGGGACAGCCCTGGAGACCCAGTACTTC. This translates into CASSLGTALETQYF.

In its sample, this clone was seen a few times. The CDR3 reads CAWRSWMNTEAFF. In nucleotides, the CDR3 is TGTGCCTGGAGAAGTTGGATGAACACTGAAGCTTTCTTT. This sequence joins TRBV30 and TRBJ1-1; D gene unclear. The V gene lost 3 bases and the J gene lost 0 bases, with 8 bases spanning the gap. The CDR3 is 13 amino acids. Per the germline V gene, CDR1 is GTSNPN and CDR2 is SVGIG (reference sequence). Looking up the rest from reference TRBV30 and TRBJ1-1 gives the full variable domain: SQTIHQWPATLVQPVGSPLSLECTVEGTSNPNLYWYRQAAGRGLQLLFYSVGIGQISSEVPQNLSASRPQDRQFILSSKKLLLSDSGFYLCAWRSWMNTEAFFGQGTRLTVV.

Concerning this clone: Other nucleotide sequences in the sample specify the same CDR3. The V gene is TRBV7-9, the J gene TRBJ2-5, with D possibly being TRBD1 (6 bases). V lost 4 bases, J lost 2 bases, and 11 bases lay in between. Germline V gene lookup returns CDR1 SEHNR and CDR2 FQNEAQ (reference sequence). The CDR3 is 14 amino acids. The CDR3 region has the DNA TGTGCCAGCAGCTCCAGGACAGAACAAGAGACCCAGTACTTC. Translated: CASSSRTEQETQYF.

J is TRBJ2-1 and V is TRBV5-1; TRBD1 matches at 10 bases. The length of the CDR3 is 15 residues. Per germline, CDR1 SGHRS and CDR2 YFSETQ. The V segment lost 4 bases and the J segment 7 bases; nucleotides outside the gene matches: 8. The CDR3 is CASSPWTGGYNEQFF. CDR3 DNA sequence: TGCGCCAGCAGCCCTTGGACAGGGGGGTATAATGAGCAGTTCTTC.